These 12 T cell receptor beta chains share one sample of origin, sequenced in a study of neurological immune-mediated disorders (dated by TCRdb to the late 2010s). Library creation used 5' RACE. The sample was run on an Illumina HiSeq 2500. The raw public data were reprocessed by TCRdb itself: fastp quality trimming at Q25, MiXCR clonotype calling, in-frame beta chains only. Each entry merges the rows of one CDR3 protein and shows their most common DNA and genes. For this sample the table gives some 66,000 distinct CDR3 sequences, of which 4.5% were detected only once. The ten largest clones add up to approximately 7% of the sample. Sequencing was done on a sample of PBMCs. These receptors all come from a man aged 25-40 years with multiple sclerosis.

Ten or more counts support this clonotype. The chain couples TRBV6-6 to TRBJ1-2, with 11 bases lining up with TRBD1. The CDR3 loop spans 15 amino acids. The V segment lost 2 bases and the J segment 6 bases; nucleotides outside the gene matches: 5. Per the germline V gene, CDR1 is MNHNY and CDR2 is SVGAGI (reference sequence). In DNA, the CDR3 is TGTGCCAGCAGTTACGGGTGGGGACAGGGGGATGGCTACACCTTC. This translates into CASSYGWGQGDGYTF.

This clonotype was counted between two and nine times. The chain combines TRBV5-1 with TRBJ2-7; 10 nucleotides line up with TRBD1. V gave up 0 bases and J gave up 4 bases; unmatched junction bases: 1. The CDR3 consists of 14 residues. The germline gives CDR1 SGHRS, CDR2 YFSETQ. CDR3 amino acids: CASSLEGQGYEQYF. DNA of the CDR3: TGCGCCAGCAGCTTGGAGGGACAGGGGTACGAGCAGTACTTC.

Many counts were recorded for this clonotype. The chain is built from TRBV4-2 and TRBJ2-1, with 8 positions matching TRBD2. There are 14 residues in the CDR3. CDR1 LGHNA and CDR2 YNFKEQ come from the germline V gene. Trimming cost V 4 bases and J 5 bases; bases outside gene matches: 4. CDR3 sequence: CASSPGLENNEQFF. In nucleotides, the CDR3 is TGTGCCAGCAGCCCGGGACTAGAAAACAATGAGCAGTTCTTC.

This clonotype has more than one count but fewer than ten. The chain has TRBV20-1 and TRBJ1-4; TRBD1 might be the D (5 bases). In germline, CDR1 is DFQATT, CDR2 SNEGSKA (reference sequence). V was trimmed by 3 bases and J by 8 bases, leaving 16 bases between them. The CDR3 has 14 amino acids. The chain's CDR3 is CSARGGTAIEKLFF. The CDR3 region has the DNA TGCAGTGCTAGGGGCGGGACCGCCATAGAAAAACTGTTTTTT.

The table lists this clonotype with many counts. V and J are TRBV27 and TRBJ1-1; 8 bases map to TRBD1. The CDR3 totals 14 residues. Germline CDR1 MNHEY, CDR2 SMNVEV (reference sequence). The V and J ends lost 6 bases and 3 bases, in that order; junction bases with no gene match: 6. In DNA, the CDR3 is TGTGCCAGCAGCTCTCGGACAGGGCACACTGAAGCTTTCTTT. It is translated as CASSSRTGHTEAFF.

This clonotype was seen at least ten times. The chain carries TRBV20-1 and TRBJ1-5; no reliable D call. Trimming removed 0 bases at V and 5 bases at J, with 17 bases between. The CDR3 consists of 16 residues. The germline V gene encodes CDR1 DFQATT and CDR2 SNEGSKA (reference sequence). CDR3 protein: CSARDPTDPSHQPQHF. The CDR3 nucleotides read TGCAGTGCTAGAGATCCAACAGATCCGAGCCATCAGCCCCAGCATTTT.

This clonotype was counted at least ten times. This chain uses TRBV27 with TRBJ1-2; the D gene is possibly TRBD1 (5 bases). CDR1 is MNHEY, CDR2 SMNVEV, per germline (reference sequence). This CDR3 region has 14 residues. V gave up 2 bases and J gave up 2 bases, with 9 bases separating them. This CDR3 is CASSLKGYNYGYTF. The CDR3 coding sequence is TGTGCCAGCAGTTTAAAGGGGTACAACTATGGCTACACCTTC.

This clonotype has a count of ten or more. The rearrangement uses TRBV20-1 and TRBJ2-5; no clear D gene. This CDR3 has 10 residues. V was shortened by 3 bases and J by 4 bases, with 3 bases between the two germline ends. Germline CDR1 is DFQATT and CDR2 is SNEGSKA (reference sequence). The CDR3, as DNA: TGCAGTGCTAGGGGAGAGACCCAGTACTTC. Encoded protein: CSARGETQYF.

This clonotype was seen at least ten times. V gene TRBV5-6 combines with J gene TRBJ2-5; D is undetermined. Germline V gene data show CDR1 as SGHDT and CDR2 as YYEEEE. V dropped 2 bases and J dropped 5 bases, with 13 bases sitting between them. The CDR3 spans 14 residues. The CDR3 DNA reads TGTGCCAGCAGCTTCAAGACCGGCTCGGAGACCCAGTACTTC. It specifies CASSFKTGSETQYF.

Concerning this clonotype itself: Just one base apart from a much larger clone, this may be a read error. The chain has TRBV11-2 and TRBJ1-4; D call uncertain. This CDR3 region has 15 residues. Germline assignment: CDR1 SGHAT and CDR2 FQNNGV. With 0 bases removed from V and 7 bases from J, the gap between germline ends came to 12 bases. CDR3 nucleotide sequence: TGTGCCAGCAGCTTAGAGGCACTTAGCATTGAAAAACTGTTTTTT. Encoded protein: CASSLEALSIEKLFF. The variable domain in full, with the rest retrieved from reference TRBV11-2 and TRBJ1-4, is EAGVAQSPRYKIIEKRQSVAFWCNPISGHATLYWYQQILGQGPKLLIQFQNNGVVDDSQLPKDRFSAERLKGVDSTLKIQPAKLEDSAVYLCASSLEALSIEKLFFGSGTQLSVL.

The chain has TRBV27 and TRBJ1-1; D might be TRBD1 (5 bases). Germline lookup yields CDR1 MNHEY and CDR2 SMNVEV (reference sequence). V lost 5 bases, J lost 2 bases, and 18 bases lay in between. The CDR3 sequence is 16 residues long. The CDR3 sequence: CASSPPGEGTNTEAFF. In nucleotides, the CDR3 is TGTGCCAGCAGTCCCCCCGGGGAGGGGACCAACACTGAAGCTTTCTTT.

This clonotype was found many times. The chain combines TRBV12-3 or TRBV12-4 with TRBJ1-1; D remains unclear. V was shortened by 7 bases and J by 1 base, with 16 bases between the two germline ends. The CDR3 consists of 15 residues. CDR3 sequence reads: CASTAGFPTNTEAFF. As DNA, the CDR3 is TGTGCCAGCACCGCCGGTTTCCCCACGAACACTGAAGCTTTCTTT.